The clone carrying this T cell receptor beta chain was counted at least ten times. The CDR3 is 15 residues long. Germline V gene data show CDR1 as KGHDR and CDR2 as SFDVKD. V was shortened by 5 bases and J by 2 bases, with 12 bases between the two germline ends. With 10-nucleotide random UMIs included, cDNA was synthesized by 5'RACE. TCRdb re-called the 5' RACE reads with MiXCR, one entry per CDR3 protein. The data contain around 40,000 distinct CDR3 sequences, roughly 13% of them seen just once; the ten biggest clones take up roughly 1.2%. This record belongs to a study of neurological immune-mediated disorders.

Sequenced sample: PBMCs. The chain combines TRBV24-1 with TRBJ2-1; D remains unclear. This sequence was found in a female donor in good health. The CDR3 DNA follows: TGTGCCACCAGTGTCGACCGCGGACCCTACAATGAGCAGTTCTTC. Translation: CATSVDRGPYNEQFF.